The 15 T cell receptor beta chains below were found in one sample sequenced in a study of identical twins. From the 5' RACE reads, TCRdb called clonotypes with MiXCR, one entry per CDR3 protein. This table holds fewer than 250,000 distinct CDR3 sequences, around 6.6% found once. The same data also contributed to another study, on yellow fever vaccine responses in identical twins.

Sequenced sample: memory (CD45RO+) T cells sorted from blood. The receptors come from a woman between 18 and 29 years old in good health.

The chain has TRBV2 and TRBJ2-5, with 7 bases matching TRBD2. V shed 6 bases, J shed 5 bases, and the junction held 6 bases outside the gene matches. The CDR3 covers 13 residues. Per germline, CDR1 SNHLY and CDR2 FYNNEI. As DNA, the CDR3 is TGTGCCAGCAGATCGGGGGGAGGGGAGACCCAGTACTTC. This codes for CASRSGGGETQYF.

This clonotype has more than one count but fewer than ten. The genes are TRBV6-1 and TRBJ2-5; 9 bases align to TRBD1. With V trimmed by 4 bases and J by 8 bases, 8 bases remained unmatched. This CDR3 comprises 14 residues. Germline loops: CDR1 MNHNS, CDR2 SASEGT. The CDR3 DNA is TGTGCCAGCAGTGGACAGGGGGGGATCGGTACCCAGTACTTC. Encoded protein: CASSGQGGIGTQYF.

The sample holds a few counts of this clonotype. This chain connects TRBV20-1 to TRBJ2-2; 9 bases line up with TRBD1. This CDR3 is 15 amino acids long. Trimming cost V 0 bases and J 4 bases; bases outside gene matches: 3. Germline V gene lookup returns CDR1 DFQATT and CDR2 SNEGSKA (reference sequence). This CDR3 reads CSARENRGRTGELFF. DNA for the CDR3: TGCAGTGCTAGAGAAAACAGGGGGCGCACCGGGGAGCTGTTTTTT.

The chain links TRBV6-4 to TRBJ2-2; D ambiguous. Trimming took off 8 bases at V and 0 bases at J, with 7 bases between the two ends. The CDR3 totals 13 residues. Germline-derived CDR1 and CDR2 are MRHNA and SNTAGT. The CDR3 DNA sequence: TGTGCCAGCTCCGGGTCGAACACCGGGGAGCTGTTTTTT. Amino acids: CASSGSNTGELFF.

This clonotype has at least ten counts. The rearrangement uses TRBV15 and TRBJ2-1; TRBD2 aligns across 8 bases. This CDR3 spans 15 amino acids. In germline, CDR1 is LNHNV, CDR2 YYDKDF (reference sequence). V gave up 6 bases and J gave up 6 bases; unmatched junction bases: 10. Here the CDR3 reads CATRPSGLAANEQFF. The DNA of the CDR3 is TGTGCCACCAGGCCGTCAGGACTAGCCGCCAATGAGCAGTTCTTC.

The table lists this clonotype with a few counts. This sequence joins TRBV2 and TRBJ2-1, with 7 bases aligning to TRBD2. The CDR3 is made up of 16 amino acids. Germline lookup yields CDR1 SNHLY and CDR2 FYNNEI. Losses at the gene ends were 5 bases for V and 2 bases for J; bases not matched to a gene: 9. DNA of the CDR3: TGTGCCAGCAGTAATGGACTAGGAGAGACCTACAATGAGCAGTTCTTC. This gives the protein CASSNGLGETYNEQFF.

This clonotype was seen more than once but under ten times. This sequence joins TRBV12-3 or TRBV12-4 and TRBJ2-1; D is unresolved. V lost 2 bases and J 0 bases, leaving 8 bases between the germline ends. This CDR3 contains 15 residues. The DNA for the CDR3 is TGTGCCAGCAGTTTAATTTCAGGCTCCTACAATGAGCAGTTCTTC. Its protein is CASSLISGSYNEQFF.

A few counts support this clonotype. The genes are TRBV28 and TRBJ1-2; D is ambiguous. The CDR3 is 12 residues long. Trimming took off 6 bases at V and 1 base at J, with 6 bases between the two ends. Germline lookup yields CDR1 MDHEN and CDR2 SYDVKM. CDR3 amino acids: CASSLINYGYTF. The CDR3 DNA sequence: TGTGCCAGCAGCCTCATTAACTATGGCTACACCTTC.

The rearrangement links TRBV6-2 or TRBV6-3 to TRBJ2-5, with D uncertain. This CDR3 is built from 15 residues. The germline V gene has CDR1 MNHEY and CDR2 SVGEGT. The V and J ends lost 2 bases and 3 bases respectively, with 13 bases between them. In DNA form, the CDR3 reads TGTGCCAGCAGTTACAGAGACTCTCTAAAAGAGACCCAGTACTTC. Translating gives CASSYRDSLKETQYF.

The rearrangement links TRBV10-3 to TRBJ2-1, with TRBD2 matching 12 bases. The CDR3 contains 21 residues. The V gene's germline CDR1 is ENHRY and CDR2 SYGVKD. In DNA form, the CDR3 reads TGTGGGACCAGTGATGATTCCCCCGGAGCTAGCGGGAGGGCCGACTACAATGAGCAGTTCTTC. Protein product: CGTSDDSPGASGRADYNEQFF.

CDR3 sequence: CASSSSGIYEQYV. The CDR3, as DNA: TGTGCCAGCAGCTCCTCCGGGATCTACGAGCAGTACGTC. The chain has TRBV6-6 and TRBJ2-7; D is perhaps TRBD2 (5 bases). Trimming removed 6 bases from V and 3 bases from J, with 12 bases in between. In germline, CDR1 is MNHNY, CDR2 SVGAGI (reference sequence). This CDR3 comprises 13 residues.

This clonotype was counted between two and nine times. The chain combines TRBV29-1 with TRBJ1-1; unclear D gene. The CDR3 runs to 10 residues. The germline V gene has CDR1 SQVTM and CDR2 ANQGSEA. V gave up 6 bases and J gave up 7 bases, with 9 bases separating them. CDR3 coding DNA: TGCAGCGTGAGTGACGGTGAAGCTTTCTTT. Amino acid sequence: CSVSDGEAFF.

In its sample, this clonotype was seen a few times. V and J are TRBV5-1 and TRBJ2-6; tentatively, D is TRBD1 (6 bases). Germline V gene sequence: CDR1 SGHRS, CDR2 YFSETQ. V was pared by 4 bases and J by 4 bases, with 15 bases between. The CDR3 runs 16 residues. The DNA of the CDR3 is TGCGCCAGCAGCCCCCAAACAGGGCCCGGGGCCAACGTCCTGACTTTC. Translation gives CASSPQTGPGANVLTF. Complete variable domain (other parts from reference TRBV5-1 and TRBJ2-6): KAGVTQTPRYLIKTRGQQVTLSCSPISGHRSVSWYQQTPGQGLQFLFEYFSETQRNKGNFPGRFSGRQFSNSRSEMNVSTLELGDSALYLCASSPQTGPGANVLTFGAGSRLTVL.

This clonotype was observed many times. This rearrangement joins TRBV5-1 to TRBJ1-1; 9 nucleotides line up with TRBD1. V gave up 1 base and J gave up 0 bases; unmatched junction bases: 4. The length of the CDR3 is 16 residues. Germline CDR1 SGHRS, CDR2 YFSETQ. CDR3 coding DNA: TGCGCCAGCAGCTTGTTTGGGACAGGGTTGAACACTGAAGCTTTCTTT. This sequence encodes CASSLFGTGLNTEAFF.

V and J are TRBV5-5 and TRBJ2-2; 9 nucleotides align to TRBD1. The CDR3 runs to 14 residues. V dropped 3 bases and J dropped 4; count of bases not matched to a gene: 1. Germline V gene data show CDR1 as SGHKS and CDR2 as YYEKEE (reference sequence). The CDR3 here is CASSYRGPTGELFF. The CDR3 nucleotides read TGTGCCAGCAGCTACAGGGGGCCCACCGGGGAGCTGTTTTTT.